The text below deals with one T cell receptor beta chain. Its antigen is currently unknown. Since the CDR3 does not end with the conserved phenylalanine or tryptophan, this likely comes from a read error. Production of TCR beta cDNA used roughly 0.55 ug total RNA together with a constant-region primer. What produced the TCR beta libraries was three nested multiplex PCR rounds using slightly modified ARM-PCR. TCRdb re-derived calls from the multiplex PCR reads in MiXCR, one entry per CDR3 protein. In the table there are approximately 300,000 distinct CDR3 sequences, 65% of which are singletons. This specimen belongs to a study of tumor-infiltrating lymphocytes in primary liver carcinoma. General study results and limits: Without sorting, CD4+ versus CD8+ T cell repertoires were not compared.

Unsorted whole blood supplied the RNA, and germline DNA was extracted too. This clonotype was obtained from a man aged 40-49 years with primary liver carcinoma and hepatitis B virus infection. Sequencing was done on a sample of peripheral blood.

CDR3 in amino acids: CASSQVSNGGSYEQYL. The CDR3 bases are TGTGCCAGCAGCCAAGTCTCTAACGGGGGGTCCTACGAGCAGTACCTC. The chain carries TRBV4-2 and TRBJ2-7, with 7 bases identical to TRBD2. This CDR3 spans 16 amino acids. The ends lost 1 base at V and 1 base at J; junction bases unmatched: 7. Germline CDR1 is LGHNA and CDR2 is YNFKEQ.